The present entry profiles one T cell receptor beta chain with its context. Authors' methods: Concordance between patient CD8+ clones exceeding 1% and published virus-specific TCRB sequences was infrequent. Assay used: immunoSEQ multiplex PCR; TCRdb lists only in-frame clones, some missing. That table furnishes V, J and clone size, whereas the DNA furnished D and trimming. The top ten hold over 15% of the sample, which has 15,000 or so clones, 82% seen once. The sample comes from a study of somatic mutations in cytotoxic T cells in rheumatoid arthritis. Study-wide context: Flow sorting yielded some V beta antibody-stained T-cell populations at nearly 100% purity, among them V beta1+ cells sequenced for TCRB.

The ends lost 4 bases at V and 1 base at J; junction bases unmatched: 3. Germline values: CDR1 MGHRA, CDR2 YSYEKL. The CDR3 runs 16 residues. Sequencing input: CD8+ T cells sorted from blood. The clonotype originates from a woman between 45 and 60 years old with rheumatoid arthritis. The chain joins TRBV4-1 to TRBJ2-2, with TRBD1 identical over 10 bases. CDR3 sequence: CASSRQGALNTGELFF. The CDR3 DNA follows: TGCGCCAGCAGCCGACAGGGGGCTTTGAACACCGGGGAGCTGTTTTTT.